The T cell receptor (beta chain) described here comes from a study of blood T cell repertoires in COVID-19. Study summary: Researchers got acute and convalescent COVID-19 samples from the United States, Italy and Spain.

Measured with immunoSEQ multiplex PCR; TCRdb has only the in-frame clones, and not every one. The sample lists fewer than 250,000 clones, roughly 86% occurring once. V shed 4 bases and J 8 bases; nucleotides not matched to a gene: 10. Germline lookup yields CDR1 SEHNR and CDR2 FQNEAQ (reference sequence). CDR3 size: 16 residues. The sample consisted of PBMCs or T cells enriched from blood (not recorded which). The chain uses TRBV7-9 and TRBJ2-3; 12 bases map to TRBD2. The receptor's source is a woman aged 40 to 50 in a cohort exposed to, infected with or recovered from COVID-19 (not recorded which). The CDR3 nucleotides are TGTGCCAGCAGCTCATGGACTAGCGGGATTTCGGGTACGCAGTATTTT. It encodes CASSSWTSGISGTQYF.